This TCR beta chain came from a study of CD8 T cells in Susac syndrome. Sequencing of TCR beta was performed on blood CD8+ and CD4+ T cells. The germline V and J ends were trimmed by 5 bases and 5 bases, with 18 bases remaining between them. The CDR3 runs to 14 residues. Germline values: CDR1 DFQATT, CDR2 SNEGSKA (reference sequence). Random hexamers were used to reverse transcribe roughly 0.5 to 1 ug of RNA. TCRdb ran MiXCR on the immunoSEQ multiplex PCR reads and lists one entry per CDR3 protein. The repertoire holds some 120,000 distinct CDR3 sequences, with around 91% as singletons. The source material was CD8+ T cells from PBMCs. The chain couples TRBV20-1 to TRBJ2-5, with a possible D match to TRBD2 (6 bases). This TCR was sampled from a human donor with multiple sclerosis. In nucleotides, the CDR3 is TGCAGTGCTTGGGAGGTGGGAGCGGTGGAGACCCAGTACTTC. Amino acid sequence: CSAWEVGAVETQYF.